The entry below describes one T cell receptor beta chain. Its cognate antigen is unknown. This entry belongs to a study of brain metastases from non-small cell lung cancer. The table came from immunoSEQ multiplex PCR; TCRdb's copy has only in-frame clones and leaves some out. The sample carries several hundred clones, 84% recorded once. Findings and caveats of the study: TCR repertoires overlapped largely between brain metastases and matched primaries. Brain metastases had lower T-cell infiltration than primary tumors.

CDR1 MNHNS and CDR2 SASEGT come from the germline V gene. This CDR3 contains 15 residues. V shed 2 bases and J 3 bases; nucleotides not matched to a gene: 7. The sequence derives from a donor over 35 with non-small cell lung cancer. The chain couples TRBV6-1 to TRBJ2-7; TRBD1 matches at 7 bases. Sequenced sample: primary lung tumor tissue. The CDR3 sequence is CASSETPDRDYEQYF. CDR3 DNA sequence: TGTGCCAGCAGTGAAACCCCCGACAGGGACTACGAGCAGTACTTC.